The 27 T cell receptor beta chains reported below all come from one sample, sequenced in a study of technical replicates of blood from a handful of donors. TCRdb's copy holds only in-frame clones and misses some; the assay was immunoSEQ multiplex PCR. This table has around 60,000 clones, roughly 92% appearing once. What was sequenced was PBMCs. The receptors originated from a human donor in good health. Some clones in this sample may be carry-over from other donors' samples.

The rearrangement links TRBV29-1 to TRBJ2-7, with D unresolved. V shed 0 bases and J shed 2 bases, with 5 bases lying between them. The CDR3 is 12 amino acids. CDR1 SQVTM and CDR2 ANQGSEA come from the germline V gene. In DNA form, the CDR3 reads TGCAGCGTTGAAGACGCGCCCTACGAGCAGTACTTC. It codes for CSVEDAPYEQYF.

This clone was observed a single time. The rearrangement links TRBV6-1 to TRBJ2-5; D remains ambiguous. The V gene lost 3 bases and the J gene lost 5 bases, with 19 bases spanning the gap. Germline V lookup: CDR1 MNHNS, CDR2 SASEGT. The CDR3 is made up of 16 amino acids. For the CDR3, the DNA is TGTGCCAGCAGTGATGGTCACGGGTGGTTTACGGAGACCCAGTACTTC. Translating gives CASSDGHGWFTETQYF.

The chain joins TRBV10-3 to TRBJ2-7, with 7 bases lining up with TRBD1. J lost 3 bases, V lost 5 bases, and 7 bases had no gene match. The CDR3 totals 14 residues. Germline CDR1 reads ENHRY; CDR2 reads SYGVKD. The CDR3 nucleotides read TGTGCCATCAGTCGGGACAGCGAGGGCTACGAGCAGTACTTC. The encoded protein is CAISRDSEGYEQYF.

The V call is TRBV7-9, the J call TRBJ2-5; 8 positions match TRBD1. V lost 5 bases to trimming and J lost 5 bases; unmatched junction nucleotides: 7. CDR1 is SEHNR and CDR2 is FQNEAQ in the germline V gene (reference sequence). The CDR3 runs to 14 residues. The CDR3 sequence is CASSTRQGTETQYF. Here the CDR3 DNA reads TGTGCCAGCAGCACAAGACAGGGGACGGAGACCCAGTACTTC.

The rearrangement links TRBV18 to TRBJ2-1; tentatively, D is TRBD1 (6 bases). The germline CDR1 and CDR2 sequences are KGHSH and LQKENI. The CDR3 runs to 13 residues. The ends were cut back, 8 bases at V and 1 base at J, with 9 bases in the middle. In DNA, the CDR3 is TGTGCCAGCCTAGGGGGATCCTACAATGAGCAGTTCTTC. It is translated as CASLGGSYNEQFF.

The chain couples TRBV28 to TRBJ2-1; D perhaps matches TRBD2 (6 bases). V was pared by 2 bases and J by 6 bases, with 23 bases between. Germline CDR1 MDHEN, CDR2 SYDVKM. The CDR3 spans 18 residues. The CDR3 region is CASSLLVQRARRGNEQFF. The DNA for the CDR3 is TGTGCCAGCAGTTTACTCGTCCAACGGGCCCGGAGGGGCAATGAGCAGTTCTTC.

In this sample, this clone turned up once. The chain employs TRBV2 and TRBJ2-1, with 12 bases that match TRBD2. With V trimmed by 7 bases and J by 9 bases, 13 bases remained unmatched. CDR3 length equals 16 residues. CDR1 and CDR2 from the germline V gene are SNHLY and FYNNEI. The CDR3 DNA reads as TGTGCCAGCACTCCGACTAGCGGGGGCCCGACGTCTGAGCAGTTCTTC. Protein product: CASTPTSGGPTSEQFF.

The chain uses TRBV29-1 and TRBJ1-1, with D possibly TRBD1 on 5 matching bases. The CDR3 length is 12 residues. The germline CDR1 and CDR2 sequences are SQVTM and ANQGSEA. V gave up 3 bases and J gave up 4 bases, with 9 bases separating them. CDR3 sequence: CSVDSGFTEAFF. CDR3 DNA: TGCAGCGTTGATTCAGGGTTCACTGAAGCTTTCTTT.

This chain joins TRBV12-5 and TRBJ2-1; the match to TRBD1 covers 9 bases. Trimming took 2 bases from V and 6 from J; bases not matched to a gene: 8. Germline CDR1 and CDR2: LGHNT and FRNRAP. The CDR3 covers 16 residues. The CDR3 DNA is TGTGCTAGTGGTTTGCCGACTCCGGGACAGGGCAATGAGCAGTTCTTC. Translated, it gives CASGLPTPGQGNEQFF.

J is TRBJ2-3 and V is TRBV7-9; the D gene is possibly TRBD1 (6 bases). The CDR3 covers 14 residues. Germline lookup yields CDR1 SEHNR and CDR2 FQNEAQ (reference sequence). V lost 3 bases to trimming and J lost 3 bases, with 10 bases between them. CDR3 sequence: CASSLGAGTDTQYF. CDR3 in DNA: TGTGCCAGCAGCTTGGGGGCAGGGACAGATACGCAGTATTTT.

The chain combines TRBV27 with TRBJ2-5; D unclear. The V end was cut by 0 bases, the J end by 5 bases, with 16 bases between. The V gene's germline CDR1 is MNHEY and CDR2 SMNVEV (reference sequence). The length of the CDR3 is 16 residues. The CDR3 loop is CASSLSSLLRLETQYF. CDR3 sequence (DNA): TGTGCCAGCAGTTTATCCTCCCTTTTGAGATTGGAGACCCAGTACTTC.

This sequence joins TRBV18 and TRBJ2-1; D not resolved. CDR1 KGHSH and CDR2 LQKENI come from the germline V gene. Trimming removed 0 bases from V and 7 bases from J, with 7 bases in between. The CDR3 is 13 amino acids. This CDR3 reads CASSPPSRNEQFF. The CDR3 DNA is TGTGCCAGCTCACCACCGAGCCGGAATGAGCAGTTCTTC. Variable domain in full (rest from reference TRBV18 and TRBJ2-1): NAGVMQNPRHLVRRRGQEARLRCSPMKGHSHVYWYRQLPEEGLKFMVYLQKENIIDESGMPKERFSAEFPKEGPSILRIQQVVRGDSAAYFCASSPPSRNEQFFGPGTRLTVL.

This sequence joins TRBV7-9 and TRBJ1-4, with TRBD1 matching 11 bases. Germline V lookup: CDR1 SEHNR, CDR2 FQNEAQ (reference sequence). V shed 7 bases and J 5 bases; nucleotides not matched to a gene: 3. The CDR3 extends over 14 amino acids. The CDR3 sequence: CASKGDRGNEKLFF. CDR3 coding DNA: TGTGCCAGCAAGGGGGACAGGGGGAATGAAAAACTGTTTTTT.

The chain carries TRBV7-2 and TRBJ2-7; tentatively, D is TRBD2 (6 bases). The CDR3 spans 15 residues. Trimming pared 6 bases from V and 4 bases from J, leaving 19 bases between. Germline V gene data show CDR1 as SGHTA and CDR2 as FQGNSA. The DNA for the CDR3 is TGTGCCAGCAGACTCACGGGGGATATTTGGTACGAGCAGTACTTC. It codes for CASRLTGDIWYEQYF.

This clone was observed once. This sequence joins TRBV9 and TRBJ2-1; 16 bases map to TRBD2. Germline V gene data show CDR1 as SGDLS and CDR2 as YYNGEE. The ends lost 0 bases at V and 5 bases at J; junction bases unmatched: 8. The CDR3 contains 19 residues. In DNA, the CDR3 is TGTGCCAGCAGCGTAGCGGGACTAGCGGGGGGGCGGGATGACAATGAGCAGTTCTTC. It is translated as CASSVAGLAGGRDDNEQFF.

This rearrangement joins TRBV5-1 to TRBJ2-1; the match to TRBD2 covers 12 bases. Per the germline V gene, CDR1 is SGHRS and CDR2 is YFSETQ. Trimming at V came to 0 bases and at J to 8 bases, leaving 0 bases not matched to a gene. The CDR3 is 14 amino acids. The CDR3 DNA is TGCGCCAGCAGCTTGGGGACTAGCGGGGATGAGCAGTTCTTC. Translation gives CASSLGTSGDEQFF. The full variable domain, rest sourced from reference TRBV5-1 and TRBJ2-1, is KAGVTQTPRYLIKTRGQQVTLSCSPISGHRSVSWYQQTPGQGLQFLFEYFSETQRNKGNFPGRFSGRQFSNSRSEMNVSTLELGDSALYLCASSLGTSGDEQFFGPGTRLTVL.

The chain joins TRBV29-1 to TRBJ2-5; D uncertain. The CDR3 has 10 residues. The germline CDR1 and CDR2 sequences are SQVTM and ANQGSEA. The V and J ends lost 7 bases and 3 bases respectively, with 6 bases between them. CDR3 DNA: TGCAGCGGACAAGAAGAGACCCAGTACTTC. Protein product: CSGQEETQYF. The variable domain in full, completed from reference TRBV29-1 and TRBJ2-5, reads SAVISQKPSRDICQRGTSLTIQCQVDSQVTMMFWYRQQPGQSLTLIATANQGSEATYESGFVIDKFPISRPNLTFSTLTVSNMSPEDSSIYLCSGQEETQYFGPGTRLLVL.

CDR3 DNA sequence: TGTGCCAGCGGGGGGACCTATGGCTACACCTTC. Its protein product is CASGGTYGYTF. The genes are TRBV6-1 and TRBJ1-2; the D gene is possibly TRBD1 (5 bases). Germline V gene sequence: CDR1 MNHNS, CDR2 SASEGT. The CDR3 is 11 residues long. Trimming took off 8 bases at V and 4 bases at J, with 8 bases between the two ends.

This chain joins TRBV5-6 and TRBJ1-1, with D possibly matching TRBD1 (5 bases). Trimming cost V 1 base and J 2 bases, with 9 bases left between them. Germline loops: CDR1 SGHDT, CDR2 YYEEEE. The CDR3 sequence is 14 residues long. The DNA for the CDR3 is TGTGCCAGCAGCTTGCGGGGGTTTAACACTGAAGCTTTCTTT. This encodes CASSLRGFNTEAFF.

The V call is TRBV7-9, the J call TRBJ2-2; D not resolved. Germline V CDR1 and CDR2: SEHNR, FQNEAQ (reference sequence). CDR3 length: 16 residues. V gave up 2 bases and J gave up 0 bases, with 10 bases separating them. The DNA of the CDR3 is TGTGCCAGCAGCTTATTTTCCCTTACGAACACCGGGGAGCTGTTTTTT. Protein sequence: CASSLFSLTNTGELFF.

About this clone: The sample contains more than one DNA sequence encoding this CDR3. The chain links TRBV5-1 to TRBJ2-1, with TRBD2 matching 8 bases. Germline CDR1 is SGHRS and CDR2 is YFSETQ. The J segment lost 4 bases and the V segment lost 4 bases, leaving 4 bases of the junction unmatched. There are 14 residues in the CDR3. CDR3 coding DNA: TGCGCCAGCAGCGCGAGCGGGGGATACAATGAGCAGTTCTTC. Residues: CASSASGGYNEQFF.

The genes are TRBV5-1 and TRBJ2-5; 8 bases agree with TRBD2. CDR1 and CDR2 (germline): SGHRS, YFSETQ. V lost 4 bases, J lost 2 bases, and 7 bases stayed unmatched. The CDR3 spans 15 residues. In DNA, the CDR3 is TGCGCCAGCAGCACCGACGGGACTAGACAAGAGACCCAGTACTTC. Its protein is CASSTDGTRQETQYF.

The chain couples TRBV5-1 to TRBJ2-7; no clear D. Trimming took off 0 bases at V and 0 bases at J, with 10 bases between the two ends. Germline loops: CDR1 SGHRS, CDR2 YFSETQ. This CDR3 comprises 15 residues. The CDR3 coding sequence is TGCGCCAGCAGCTTGGCCGGCGGCTCCTCCTACGAGCAGTACTTC. It yields the protein CASSLAGGSSYEQYF.

The chain has TRBV7-9 and TRBJ2-5; the match to TRBD2 covers 9 bases. This CDR3 region has 18 residues. Trimming at V came to 0 bases and at J to 2 bases, leaving 10 bases not matched to a gene. Germline loops: CDR1 SEHNR, CDR2 FQNEAQ (reference sequence). The CDR3 loop reads CASSLASSSGIIQETQYF. DNA for the CDR3: TGTGCCAGCAGCTTAGCGTCTTCTAGCGGGATAATTCAAGAGACCCAGTACTTC.

The chain couples TRBV7-2 to TRBJ2-1; 15 nucleotides align to TRBD2. Germline V gives CDR1 SGHTA, CDR2 FQGNSA. The CDR3 sequence is 13 residues long. V gave up 8 bases and J gave up 15 bases; unmatched junction bases: 8. In DNA form, the CDR3 reads TGTGCCAGCCAAGCCGGGACTAGCGGGGGGCGGTTCTTC. It codes for CASQAGTSGGRFF.

The chain has TRBV6-1 and TRBJ1-5; D ambiguous. In germline, CDR1 is MNHNS, CDR2 SASEGT. Trimming shortened V by 3 bases and J by 2 bases, and 11 bases separated the two germline ends. The CDR3 totals 15 residues. The CDR3 here is CASSDGFWRNQPQHF. The CDR3 bases are TGTGCCAGCAGTGACGGGTTTTGGCGCAATCAGCCCCAGCATTTT.

V is TRBV30 and J is TRBJ1-1, with a possible D match to TRBD1 (6 bases). The CDR3 has 12 residues. Germline V gene data show CDR1 as GTSNPN and CDR2 as SVGIG (reference sequence). V dropped 2 bases and J dropped 10 bases, with 14 bases sitting between them. The CDR3 loop reads CAWSLVPGVAFF. The CDR3 coding sequence is TGTGCCTGGAGTTTGGTGCCAGGGGTAGCTTTCTTT.